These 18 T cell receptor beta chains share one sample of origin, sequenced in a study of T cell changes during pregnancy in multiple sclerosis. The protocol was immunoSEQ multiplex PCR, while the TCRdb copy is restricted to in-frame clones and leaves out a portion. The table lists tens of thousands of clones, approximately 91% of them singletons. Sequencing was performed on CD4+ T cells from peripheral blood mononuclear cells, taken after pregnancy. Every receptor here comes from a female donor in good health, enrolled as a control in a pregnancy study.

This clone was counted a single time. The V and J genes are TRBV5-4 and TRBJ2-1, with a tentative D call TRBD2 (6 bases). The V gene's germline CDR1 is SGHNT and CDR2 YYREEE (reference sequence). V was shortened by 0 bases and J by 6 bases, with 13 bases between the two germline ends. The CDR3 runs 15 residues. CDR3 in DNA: TGTGCCAGCAGCTTGGTTGGGGTCGGGAGCAATGAGCAGTTCTTC. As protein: CASSLVGVGSNEQFF.

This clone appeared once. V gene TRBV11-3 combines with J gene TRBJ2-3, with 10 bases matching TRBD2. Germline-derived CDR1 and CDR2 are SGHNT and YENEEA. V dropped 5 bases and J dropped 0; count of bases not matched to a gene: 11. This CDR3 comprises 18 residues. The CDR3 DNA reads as TGTGCCAGCAGCCCTGGGGTGGTAGCGGGGGGAAGCACAGATACGCAGTATTTT. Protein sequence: CASSPGVVAGGSTDTQYF.

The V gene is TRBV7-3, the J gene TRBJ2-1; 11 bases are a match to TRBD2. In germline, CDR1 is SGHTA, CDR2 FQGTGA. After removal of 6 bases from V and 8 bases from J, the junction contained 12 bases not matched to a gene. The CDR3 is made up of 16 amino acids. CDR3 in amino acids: CASSVGSGRAFDEQFF. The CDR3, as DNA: TGTGCCAGCAGTGTGGGTAGCGGGAGGGCTTTTGATGAGCAGTTCTTC.

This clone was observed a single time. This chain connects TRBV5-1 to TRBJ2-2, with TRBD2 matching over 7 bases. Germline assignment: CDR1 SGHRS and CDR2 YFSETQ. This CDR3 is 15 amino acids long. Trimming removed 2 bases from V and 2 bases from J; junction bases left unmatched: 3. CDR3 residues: CASSFGTTNTGELFF. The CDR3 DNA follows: TGCGCCAGCAGCTTCGGGACTACTAACACCGGGGAGCTGTTTTTT.

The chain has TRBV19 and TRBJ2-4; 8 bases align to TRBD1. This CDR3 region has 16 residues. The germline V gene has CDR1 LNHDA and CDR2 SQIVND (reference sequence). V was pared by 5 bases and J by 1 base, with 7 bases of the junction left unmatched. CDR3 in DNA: TGTGCCAGTAGTGGACAGGGAACCCTGGCCAAAAACATTCAGTACTTC. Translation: CASSGQGTLAKNIQYF.

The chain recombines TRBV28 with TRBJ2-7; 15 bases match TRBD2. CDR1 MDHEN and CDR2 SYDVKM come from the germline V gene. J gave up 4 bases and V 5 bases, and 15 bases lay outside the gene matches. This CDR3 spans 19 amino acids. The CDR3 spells CASSSQGLAGGLGRYEQYF. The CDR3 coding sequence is TGTGCCAGCAGTAGCCAGGGACTAGCGGGAGGTTTGGGTAGATACGAGCAGTACTTC.

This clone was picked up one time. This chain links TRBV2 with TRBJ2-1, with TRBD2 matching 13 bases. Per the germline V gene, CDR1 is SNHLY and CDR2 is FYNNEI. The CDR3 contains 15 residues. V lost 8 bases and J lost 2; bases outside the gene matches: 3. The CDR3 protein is CASLGLAGTYNEQFF. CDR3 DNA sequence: TGTGCCAGCTTGGGACTAGCGGGGACCTACAATGAGCAGTTCTTC.

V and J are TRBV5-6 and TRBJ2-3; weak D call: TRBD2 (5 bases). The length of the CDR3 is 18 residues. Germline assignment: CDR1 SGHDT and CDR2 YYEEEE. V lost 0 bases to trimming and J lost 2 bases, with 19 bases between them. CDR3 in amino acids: CASSLAGVLRASTDTQYF. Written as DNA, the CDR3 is TGTGCCAGCAGCTTGGCCGGGGTCCTCCGGGCCTCCACAGATACGCAGTATTTT.

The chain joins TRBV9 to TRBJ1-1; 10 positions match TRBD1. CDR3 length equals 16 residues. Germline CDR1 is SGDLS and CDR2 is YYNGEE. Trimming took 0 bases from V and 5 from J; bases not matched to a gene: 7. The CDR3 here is CASSVGTGGSRTEAFF. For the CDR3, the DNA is TGTGCCAGCAGCGTAGGGACAGGGGGTTCGAGGACTGAAGCTTTCTTT.

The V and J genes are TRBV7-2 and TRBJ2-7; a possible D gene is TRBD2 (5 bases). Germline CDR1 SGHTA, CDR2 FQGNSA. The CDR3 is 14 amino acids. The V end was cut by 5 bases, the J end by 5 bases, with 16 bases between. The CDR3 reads CASSRGSLNDEQYF. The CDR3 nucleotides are TGTGCCAGCAGCCGGGGTAGTTTGAACGACGAGCAGTACTTC.

CDR3 in amino acids: CASSPRDRVKFSEQFF. The CDR3 DNA reads TGTGCCAGCAGCCCGAGGGACAGGGTAAAATTTTCTGAGCAGTTCTTC. The V call is TRBV11-1, the J call TRBJ2-1, with 9 bases identical to TRBD1. The ends lost 5 bases at V and 9 bases at J; junction bases unmatched: 14. The CDR3 contains 16 residues. The germline V gene encodes CDR1 SGHAT and CDR2 FQDESV (reference sequence).

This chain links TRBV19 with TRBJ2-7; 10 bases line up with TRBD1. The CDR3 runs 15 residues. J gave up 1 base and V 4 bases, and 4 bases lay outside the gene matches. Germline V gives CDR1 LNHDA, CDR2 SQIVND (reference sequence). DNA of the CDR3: TGTGCCAGTAGTAAGGGACAGGGGCTTTCCTACGAGCAGTACTTC. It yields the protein CASSKGQGLSYEQYF.

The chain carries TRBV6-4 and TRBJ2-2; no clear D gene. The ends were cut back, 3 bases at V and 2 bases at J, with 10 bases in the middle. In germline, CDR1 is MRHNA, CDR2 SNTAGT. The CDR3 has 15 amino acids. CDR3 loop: CASSEGTLNTGELFF. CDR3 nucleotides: TGTGCCAGCAGTGAGGGCACCCTAAACACCGGGGAGCTGTTTTTT.

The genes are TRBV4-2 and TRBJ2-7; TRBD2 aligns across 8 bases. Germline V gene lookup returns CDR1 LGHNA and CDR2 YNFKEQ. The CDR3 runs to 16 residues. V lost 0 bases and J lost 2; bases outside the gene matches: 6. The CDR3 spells CASSQDRSGGPYEQYF. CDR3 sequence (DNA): TGTGCCAGCAGCCAAGATCGAAGCGGGGGACCCTACGAGCAGTACTTC.

CDR3 amino acids: CASSPLAGGGNEQFF. The CDR3 nucleotides read TGTGCCAGCAGCCCCCTAGCGGGAGGTGGCAATGAGCAGTTCTTC. V gene TRBV7-8 combines with J gene TRBJ2-1; 11 bases line up with TRBD2. V shed 5 bases, J shed 6 bases, and the junction held 6 bases outside the gene matches. The CDR3 has 15 residues. Germline loops: CDR1 SGHVS, CDR2 FQNEAQ.

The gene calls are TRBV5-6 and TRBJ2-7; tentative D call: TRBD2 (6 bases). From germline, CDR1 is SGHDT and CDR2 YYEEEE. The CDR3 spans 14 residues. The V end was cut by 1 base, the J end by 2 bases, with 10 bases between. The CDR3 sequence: CASSLMSGAYEQYF. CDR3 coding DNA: TGTGCCAGCAGCTTGATGTCGGGGGCCTACGAGCAGTACTTC.

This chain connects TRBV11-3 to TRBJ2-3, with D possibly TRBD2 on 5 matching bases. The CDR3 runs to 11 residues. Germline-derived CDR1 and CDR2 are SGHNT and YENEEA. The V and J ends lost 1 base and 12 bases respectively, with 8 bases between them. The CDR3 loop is CASSLGGSQYF. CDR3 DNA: TGTGCCAGCAGCTTAGGAGGGTCCCAGTATTTT.

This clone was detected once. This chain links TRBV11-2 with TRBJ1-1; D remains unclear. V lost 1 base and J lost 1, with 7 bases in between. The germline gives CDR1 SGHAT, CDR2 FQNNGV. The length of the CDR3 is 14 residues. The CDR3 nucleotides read TGTGCCAGCAGCTTAGGACGGGGGAACACTGAAGCTTTCTTT. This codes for CASSLGRGNTEAFF.